This TCR beta chain was captured in a study of cytomegalovirus exposure and HLA in healthy donors. Study outcomes and limitations: A later analysis, which compared TCR beta chains of equal frequency, found the HLA-associated ones more clonally expanded. A later analysis showed TCR association rates differing by HLA locus, peaking at DRB1 and lowest at HLA-C. Evidence from a later analysis indicated that most CMV-associated TCR beta chains looked HLA-restricted.

The PCR was carried out with 60 Vbeta primers and 13 Jbeta primers. TCRdb's copy holds only in-frame clones and misses some; the assay was immunoSEQ multiplex PCR. The sample contains 85,000 to 90,000 clones, around 89% of which appear only once. Concerning this clone itself: Its cognate antigen is unknown.

Sequencing was done on a sample of PBMCs. This TCR came from a man younger than 35 in good health and CMV-seronegative.

This CDR3 is CASSIGQWDQPQHF. For the CDR3, the DNA is TGTGCCAGTAGTATTGGGCAGTGGGATCAGCCCCAGCATTTT. The chain is built from TRBV19 and TRBJ1-5; D is unclear. CDR3 size: 14 residues. Germline CDR1 is LNHDA and CDR2 is SQIVND (reference sequence). V was cut by 3 bases and J by 5 bases, with 11 bases left in between. The full variable domain, completed using reference TRBV19 and TRBJ1-5, is DGGITQSPKYLFRKEGQNVTLSCEQNLNHDAMYWYRQDPGQGLRLIYYSQIVNDFQKGDIAEGYSVSREKKESFPLTVTSAQKNPTAFYLCASSIGQWDQPQHFGDGTRLSIL.